Listed here are 15 T cell receptor beta chains from one sample, sequenced in a study of cytomegalovirus exposure and HLA in healthy donors. PCR primers comprised 60 Vbeta and 13 Jbeta primers. Profiled with immunoSEQ multiplex PCR; TCRdb holds only in-frame clones, not every one. The repertoire holds about 180,000 clones, with 79% as singletons. Sequencing was carried out using PBMCs. These receptors came from a woman aged 40 to 55 in good health and CMV-seronegative.

The V and J genes are TRBV5-1 and TRBJ1-1; TRBD1 agrees at 9 bases. This CDR3 contains 15 residues. Germline V gene sequence: CDR1 SGHRS, CDR2 YFSETQ. After removal of 0 bases from V and 5 bases from J, the junction contained 5 bases not matched to a gene. Here the CDR3 DNA reads TGCGCCAGCAGCTTGGGGGACAGGGATTGGACTGAAGCTTTCTTT. It yields the protein CASSLGDRDWTEAFF.

This clone was counted a single time. V usage is TRBV10-2 and J usage is TRBJ1-6; the D gene is possibly TRBD1 (5 bases). Germline CDR1 and CDR2: WSHSY and SAAADI. There are 14 residues in the CDR3. V was shortened by 0 bases and J by 8 bases, with 8 bases between the two germline ends. The CDR3, as DNA: TGCGCCAGCAGTGAGTCAGGGACTGATTCACCCCTCCACTTT. It specifies CASSESGTDSPLHF.

The chain recombines TRBV2 with TRBJ2-5; TRBD1 aligns across 7 bases. The V and J ends lost 4 bases and 4 bases, in that order; junction bases with no gene match: 3. CDR1 and CDR2 (germline): SNHLY, FYNNEI. The CDR3 covers 13 residues. CDR3 nucleotide sequence: TGTGCCAGCAGTGCTTACAGGGGAGAGACCCAGTACTTC. Its translation is CASSAYRGETQYF.

This sequence joins TRBV9 and TRBJ2-1; 7 nucleotides line up with TRBD2. Germline lookup yields CDR1 SGDLS and CDR2 YYNGEE. V lost 5 bases and J lost 1; bases outside the gene matches: 3. The CDR3 runs to 14 residues. The DNA for the CDR3 is TGTGCCAGCAGTGAGCGGGATTCCTACAATGAGCAGTTCTTC. As protein: CASSERDSYNEQFF.

The chain employs TRBV10-3 and TRBJ1-1, with D maybe TRBD1 (5 bases). With 5 bases removed from V and 1 base from J, the gap between germline ends came to 11 bases. The CDR3 runs to 14 residues. The germline gives CDR1 ENHRY, CDR2 SYGVKD. The DNA for the CDR3 is TGTGCCATCAGTCGAAGGGGCGAGAACACTGAAGCTTTCTTT. Residues: CAISRRGENTEAFF.

This clone appeared a few times. J is TRBJ2-2 and V is TRBV19, with a weak D call TRBD2 (5 bases). The V gene's germline CDR1 is LNHDA and CDR2 SQIVND (reference sequence). The CDR3 consists of 18 residues. V shed 7 bases and J shed 7 bases, with 28 bases lying between them. Here the CDR3 reads CASKHRPLAPGVDGELFF. The CDR3 DNA sequence: TGTGCCAGTAAGCATAGGCCCCTGGCCCCCGGGGTTGACGGGGAGCTGTTTTTT.

This clone was counted between two and nine times. This sequence joins TRBV2 and TRBJ1-2, with D possibly being TRBD1 (5 bases). Germline V lookup: CDR1 SNHLY, CDR2 FYNNEI. Trimming removed 0 bases at V and 5 bases at J, with 10 bases between. The CDR3 runs 14 residues. The CDR3: CASSEAGAGYGYTF. The CDR3 nucleotides are TGTGCCAGCAGTGAAGCAGGGGCCGGGTATGGCTACACCTTC.

V is TRBV7-9 and J is TRBJ2-1; 13 positions agree with TRBD2. The V segment lost 3 bases and the J segment 8 bases; nucleotides outside the gene matches: 7. The CDR3 consists of 16 residues. Germline V CDR1 and CDR2: SEHNR, FQNEAQ (reference sequence). The CDR3 loop reads CASSFPTSGRAYEQFF. CDR3 DNA sequence: TGTGCCAGCAGCTTTCCCACTAGCGGGAGGGCGTATGAGCAGTTCTTC. Complete variable domain (other parts from reference TRBV7-9 and TRBJ2-1): DTGVSQNPRHKITKRGQNVTFRCDPISEHNRLYWYRQTLGQGPEFLTYFQNEAQLEKSRLLSDRFSAERPKGSFSTLEIQRTEQGDSAMYLCASSFPTSGRAYEQFFGPGTRLTVL.

V and J are TRBV7-2 and TRBJ1-1; weak D call: TRBD1 (6 bases). Germline CDR1 and CDR2: SGHTA and FQGNSA. V was clipped by 6 bases and J by 1 base, with 12 bases between them. The CDR3 spans 14 residues. The CDR3 reads CASSSGGPNTEAFF. The CDR3 nucleotides are TGTGCCAGCAGTTCCGGGGGGCCGAACACTGAAGCTTTCTTT.

The chain uses TRBV30 and TRBJ2-3; TRBD2 might be the D (7 bases). V was cut by 2 bases and J by 10 bases, with 19 bases left in between. Germline CDR1 and CDR2: GTSNPN and SVGIG (reference sequence). CDR3 size: 14 residues. The CDR3 region is CAWSFGGGGGAQYF. CDR3 DNA sequence: TGTGCCTGGAGTTTTGGGGGGGGCGGGGGTGCGCAGTATTTT.

The chain joins TRBV7-3 to TRBJ2-1; maybe TRBD1 (5 bases). This CDR3 contains 17 residues. The V gene's germline CDR1 is SGHTA and CDR2 FQGTGA. V was clipped by 1 base and J by 4 bases, with 17 bases between them. The CDR3 coding sequence is TGTGCCAGCAGCTTAATAGCAGGGCAGGGAACTTACAATGAGCAGTTCTTC. It specifies CASSLIAGQGTYNEQFF. Full variable domain (remainder filled in from reference TRBV7-3 and TRBJ2-1): GAGVSQTPSNKVTEKGKYVELRCDPISGHTALYWYRQSLGQGPEFLIYFQGTGAADDSGLPNDRFFAVRPEGSVSTLKIQRTERGDSAVYLCASSLIAGQGTYNEQFFGPGTRLTVL.

In regard to this clone: Mismatch with germline at one junction end may stem from a read error. The chain combines TRBV7-7 with TRBJ2-3; D uncertain. The CDR3 runs to 14 residues. The germline gives CDR1 SSHAT, CDR2 FNYEAQ (reference sequence). The CDR3 loop reads CASSLEQITDTQYF. CDR3 in DNA: TGTGCTAGCAGCTTAGAACAGATCACAGATACGCAGTATTTT.

The rearrangement uses TRBV5-1 and TRBJ2-2; no clear D. V was pared by 4 bases and J by 7 bases, with 8 bases between. Looked up from germline, CDR1 is SGHRS and CDR2 is YFSETQ. CDR3 length: 12 amino acids. The DNA of the CDR3 is TGCGCCAGCAGCGTGAGTGTCGGGGAGCTGTTTTTT. This translates into CASSVSVGELFF. Supplemented by reference TRBV5-1 and TRBJ2-2, the full variable domain reads KAGVTQTPRYLIKTRGQQVTLSCSPISGHRSVSWYQQTPGQGLQFLFEYFSETQRNKGNFPGRFSGRQFSNSRSEMNVSTLELGDSALYLCASSVSVGELFFGEGSRLTVL.

V and J are TRBV7-2 and TRBJ2-1, with D possibly being TRBD1 (5 bases). Germline V gives CDR1 SGHTA, CDR2 FQGNSA. This CDR3 contains 17 residues. The ends were cut back, 4 bases at V and 1 base at J, with 17 bases in the middle. CDR3 in amino acids: CASSSRGRAMSYNEQFF. The DNA for the CDR3 is TGTGCCAGCAGCTCCCGCGGCAGGGCGATGTCCTACAATGAGCAGTTCTTC.

V usage is TRBV5-6 and J usage is TRBJ1-6, with D perhaps TRBD1 (5 bases). V was pared by 6 bases and J by 6 bases, with 19 bases between. CDR1 is SGHDT and CDR2 is YYEEEE in the germline V gene. The CDR3 covers 16 residues. For the CDR3, the DNA is TGTGCCAGCACCGCCGGGACCGGAGCGGGTAATTCACCCCTCCACTTT. Translation: CASTAGTGAGNSPLHF.